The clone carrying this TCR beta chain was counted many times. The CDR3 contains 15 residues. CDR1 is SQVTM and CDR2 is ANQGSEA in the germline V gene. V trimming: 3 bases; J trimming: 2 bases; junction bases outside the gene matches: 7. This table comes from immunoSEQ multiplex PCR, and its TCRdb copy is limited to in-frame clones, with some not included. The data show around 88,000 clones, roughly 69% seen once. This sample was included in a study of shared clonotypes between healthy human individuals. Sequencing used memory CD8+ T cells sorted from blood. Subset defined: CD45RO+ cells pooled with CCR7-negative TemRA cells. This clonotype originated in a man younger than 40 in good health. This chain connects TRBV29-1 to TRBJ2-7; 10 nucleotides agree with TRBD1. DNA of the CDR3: TGCAGCGTTGAGCGCGGGACAGGGGACCCCTACGAGCAGTACTTC. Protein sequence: CSVERGTGDPYEQYF.